This T cell receptor (beta chain) was retrieved from a study of blood T cell repertoires in COVID-19 (dated by TCRdb to about 2020). A note on the overall study: Collaborator samples came from the United States, Italy and Spain and covered acute and convalescent phases of COVID-19. The samples were drawn from the first 160 participants of the ongoing ImmuneRACE study and from 950 to 1,500 subjects provided by 6 global collaborators. Nearly every sample came with metadata listing a de-identified subject ID, COVID-19 status, age in years and sex. A freely available public database, intended as a resource for researchers studying the immune response to SARS-CoV-2, is where the repertoires were released. Subjects who had been exposed to COVID-19, were actively infected with it, or had recovered from it provided the deeply sampled blood TCRbeta repertoires that made up the dataset. Where available, HLA class I and class II types were taken from metadata supplied by the sample provider and were not determined by assay-based typing. The material from the prospective study consisted of cDNA or gDNA derived from T cells, B-cell-depleted T cells, or PBMCs.

The CDR3 spans 17 residues, from the cysteine through the phenylalanine. The sequence is cut down to CDR3 DNA, 51 bases in frame from base 1. The germline V gene yields SGHRS for CDR1 and YFSETQ for CDR2. V is pared back by 0 bases and J by 4 bases, with 17 bases lying between the germline termini. TCRbeta CDR3 regions were amplified from genomic DNA using the immunoSEQ Assay, a bias-controlled multiplex PCR. As for the original processing: The number of nucleated cells in each sample was estimated from the amplification of reference gene primers within the assay. Sequence reads were collapsed and filtered to measure the absolute abundance of every unique TCRbeta CDR3 rearrangement. Productive Simpson clonality was computed per sample as the square root of Simpson's diversity index over productive rearrangements. In TCRdb, the immuneACCESS table is reduced to in-frame sequences with V and J assigned. These tables do not hold every clone; where another copy was compared, an unresolved V gene accounts for under half, and the others remain unexplained. V, J and clone size derive from that table, while D and trimming were established from the DNA sequence. A total of some 150,000 clones appear in this sample, less than 90% of them only once. Together, the top ten hold more than 2% of the sample.

Collaborating institutions collected whole blood in K2EDTA tubes following their own protocols. For TCRbeta analysis, collaborator samples were shipped as frozen whole blood, as isolated PBMCs, or as DNA extracted from either sample type. Study-level results and caveats: Clinical and demographic metadata were provided uncurated, with the amount varying by source and participant.

For this clone: Its antigen specificity is not known. One base away there is no much larger clone; base qualities are not given.

The TCR sequence derives from a woman in her 70s with acute or convalescent COVID-19. The chain is assembled from TRBV5-1 and TRBJ1-3, and possibly TRBD1, on 6 matching bases. Sequenced: peripheral blood. The nucleotide sequence reads as follows: TGCGCCAGCAGCTTGGCCCCCACAGGGTTGGGAGGAAACACCATATATTTT. Its protein is CASSLAPTGLGGNTIYF.